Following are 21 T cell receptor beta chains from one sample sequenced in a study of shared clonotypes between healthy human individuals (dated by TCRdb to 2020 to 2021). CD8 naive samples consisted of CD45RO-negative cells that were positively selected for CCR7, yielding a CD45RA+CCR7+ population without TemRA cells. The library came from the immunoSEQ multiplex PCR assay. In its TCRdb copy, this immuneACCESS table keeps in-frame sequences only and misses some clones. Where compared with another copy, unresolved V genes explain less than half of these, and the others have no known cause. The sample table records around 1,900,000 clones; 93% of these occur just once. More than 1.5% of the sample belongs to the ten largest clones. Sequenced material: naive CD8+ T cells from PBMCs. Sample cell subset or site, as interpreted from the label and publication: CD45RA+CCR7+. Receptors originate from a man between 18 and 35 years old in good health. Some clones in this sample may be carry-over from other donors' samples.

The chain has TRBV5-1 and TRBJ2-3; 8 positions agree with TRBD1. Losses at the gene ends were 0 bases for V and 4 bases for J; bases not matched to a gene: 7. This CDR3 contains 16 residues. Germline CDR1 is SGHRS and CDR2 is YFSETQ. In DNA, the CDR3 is TGCGCCAGCAGCTTGGGAAGACAGGGGAAGGCAGATACGCAGTATTTT. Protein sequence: CASSLGRQGKADTQYF.

DNA of the CDR3: TGTGCCAGCAGTTTTTCTGAATCGGGCGGAGGAGAGTACTTC. This translates into CASSFSESGGGEYF. The chain uses TRBV28 and TRBJ2-5; D possibly corresponds to TRBD2 (5 bases). Germline CDR1 and CDR2: MDHEN and SYDVKM. V lost 3 bases to trimming and J lost 12 bases, with 20 bases between them. CDR3 length: 14 amino acids.

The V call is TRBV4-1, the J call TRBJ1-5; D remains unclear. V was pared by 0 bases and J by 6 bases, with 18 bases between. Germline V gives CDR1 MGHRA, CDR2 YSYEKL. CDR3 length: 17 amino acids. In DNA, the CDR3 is TGCGCCAGCAGCCAAGACGGAGCGGCATTGCCCACTCAGCCCCAGCATTTT. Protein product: CASSQDGAALPTQPQHF.

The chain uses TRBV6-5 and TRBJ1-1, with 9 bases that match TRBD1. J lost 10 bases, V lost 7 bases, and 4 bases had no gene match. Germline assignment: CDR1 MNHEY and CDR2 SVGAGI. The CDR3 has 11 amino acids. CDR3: CASITTGGAFF. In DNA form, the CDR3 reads TGTGCCAGCATCACGACAGGGGGAGCTTTCTTT.

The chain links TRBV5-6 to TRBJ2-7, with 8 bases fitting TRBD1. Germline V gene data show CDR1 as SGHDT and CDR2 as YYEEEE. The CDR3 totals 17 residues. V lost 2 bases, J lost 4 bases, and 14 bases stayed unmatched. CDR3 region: CASSFGGQGARNYEQYF. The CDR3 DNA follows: TGTGCCAGCAGCTTTGGGGGGCAGGGGGCCCGAAATTACGAGCAGTACTTC.

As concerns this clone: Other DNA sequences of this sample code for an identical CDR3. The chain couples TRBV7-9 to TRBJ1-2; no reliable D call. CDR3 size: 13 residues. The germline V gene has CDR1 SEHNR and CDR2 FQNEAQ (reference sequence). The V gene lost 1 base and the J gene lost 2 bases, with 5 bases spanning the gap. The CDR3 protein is CASSLGANYGYTF. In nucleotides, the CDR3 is TGTGCCAGCAGCTTAGGAGCCAACTATGGCTACACCTTC. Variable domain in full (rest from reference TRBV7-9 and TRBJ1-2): DTGVSQNPRHKITKRGQNVTFRCDPISEHNRLYWYRQTLGQGPEFLTYFQNEAQLEKSRLLSDRFSAERPKGSFSTLEIQRTEQGDSAMYLCASSLGANYGYTFGSGTRLTVV.

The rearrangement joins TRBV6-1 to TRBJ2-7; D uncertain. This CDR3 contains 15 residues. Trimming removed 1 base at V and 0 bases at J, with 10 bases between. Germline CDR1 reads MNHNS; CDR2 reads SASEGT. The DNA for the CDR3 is TGTGCCAGCAGTGAAGGACATAAATACTCCTACGAGCAGTACTTC. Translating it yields CASSEGHKYSYEQYF.

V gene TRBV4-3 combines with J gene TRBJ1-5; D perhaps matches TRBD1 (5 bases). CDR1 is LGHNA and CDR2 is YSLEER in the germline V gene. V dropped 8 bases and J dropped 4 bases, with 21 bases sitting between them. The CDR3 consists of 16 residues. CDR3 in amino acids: CASSFTRDSLNQPQHF. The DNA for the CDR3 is TGCGCCAGCTCCTTTACTCGGGACTCCTTAAATCAGCCCCAGCATTTT.

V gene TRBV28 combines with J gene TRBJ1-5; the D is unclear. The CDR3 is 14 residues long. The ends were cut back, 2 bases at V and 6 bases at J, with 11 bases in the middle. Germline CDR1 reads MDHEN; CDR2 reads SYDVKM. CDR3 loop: CASSLQVESQPQHF. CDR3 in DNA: TGTGCCAGCAGTTTACAAGTTGAAAGTCAGCCCCAGCATTTT.

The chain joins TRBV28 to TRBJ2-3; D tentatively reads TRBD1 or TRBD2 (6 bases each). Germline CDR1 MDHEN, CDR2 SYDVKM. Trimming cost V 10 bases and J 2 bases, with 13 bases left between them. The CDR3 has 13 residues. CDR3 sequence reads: CATEGGYTDTQYF. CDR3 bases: TGTGCCACCGAAGGGGGGTACACAGATACGCAGTATTTT.

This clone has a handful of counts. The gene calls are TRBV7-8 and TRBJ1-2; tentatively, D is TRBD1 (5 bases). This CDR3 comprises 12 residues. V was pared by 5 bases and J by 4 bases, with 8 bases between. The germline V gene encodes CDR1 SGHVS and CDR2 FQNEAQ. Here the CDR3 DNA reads TGTGCCAGCAGCCCCGACAGCTATGGCTACACCTTC. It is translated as CASSPDSYGYTF.

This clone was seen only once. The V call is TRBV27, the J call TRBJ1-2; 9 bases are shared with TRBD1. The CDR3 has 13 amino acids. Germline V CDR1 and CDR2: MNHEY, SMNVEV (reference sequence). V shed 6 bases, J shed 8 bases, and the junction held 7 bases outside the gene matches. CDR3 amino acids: CASRDRGRDGYTF. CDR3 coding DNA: TGTGCCAGCAGGGACAGGGGACGGGACGGCTACACCTTC.

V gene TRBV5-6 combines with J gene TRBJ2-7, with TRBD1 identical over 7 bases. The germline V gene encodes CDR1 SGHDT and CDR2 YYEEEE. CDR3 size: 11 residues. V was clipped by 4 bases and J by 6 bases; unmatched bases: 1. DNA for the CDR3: TGTGCCAGCAGCGGGACAGTCGAGCAGTACTTC. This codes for CASSGTVEQYF.

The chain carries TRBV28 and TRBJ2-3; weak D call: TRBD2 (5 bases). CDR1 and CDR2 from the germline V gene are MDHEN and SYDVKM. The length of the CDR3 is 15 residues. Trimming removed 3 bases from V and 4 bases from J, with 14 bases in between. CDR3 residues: CASSLGVTDPDTQYF. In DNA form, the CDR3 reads TGTGCCAGCAGTTTGGGAGTCACGGACCCAGATACGCAGTATTTT.

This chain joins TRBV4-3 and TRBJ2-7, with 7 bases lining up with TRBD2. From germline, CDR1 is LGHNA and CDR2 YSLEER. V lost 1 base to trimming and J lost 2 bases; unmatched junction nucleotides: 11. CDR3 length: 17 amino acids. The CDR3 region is CASSQGLAGESAYEQYF. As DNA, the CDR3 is TGCGCCAGCAGCCAAGGTCTCGCGGGAGAATCTGCCTACGAGCAGTACTTC.

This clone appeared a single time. CDR3 sequence (DNA): TGTGCCAGCAGTTTGCCAGGTTCGAACACCGGGGAGCTGTTTTTT. Protein sequence: CASSLPGSNTGELFF. The rearrangement joins TRBV28 to TRBJ2-2; D gene uncertain. Deletions cut 3 bases from V and 0 bases from J, with 8 bases between. The CDR3 is 15 residues long. Germline CDR1 and CDR2: MDHEN and SYDVKM. Based on the CDR3 plus reference TRBV28 and TRBJ2-2, the full variable domain is DVKVTQSSRYLVKRTGEKVFLECVQDMDHENMFWYRQDPGLGLRLIYFSYDVKMKEKGDIPEGYSVSREKKERFSLILESASTNQTSMYLCASSLPGSNTGELFFGEGSRLTVL.

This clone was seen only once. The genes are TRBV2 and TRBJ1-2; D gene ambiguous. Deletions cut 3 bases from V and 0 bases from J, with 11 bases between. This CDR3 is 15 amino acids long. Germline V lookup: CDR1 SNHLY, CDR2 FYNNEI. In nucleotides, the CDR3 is TGTGCCAGCAGTGAGGGGATCTTAGCTAACTATGGCTACACCTTC. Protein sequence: CASSEGILANYGYTF.

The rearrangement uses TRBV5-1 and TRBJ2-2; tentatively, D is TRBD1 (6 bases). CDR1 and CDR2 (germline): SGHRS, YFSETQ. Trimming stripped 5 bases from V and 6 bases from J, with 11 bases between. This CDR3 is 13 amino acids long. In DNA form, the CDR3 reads TGCGCCAGCAGTTTGACAGGCCCCGGGGAGCTGTTTTTT. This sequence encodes CASSLTGPGELFF. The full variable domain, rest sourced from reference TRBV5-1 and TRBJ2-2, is KAGVTQTPRYLIKTRGQQVTLSCSPISGHRSVSWYQQTPGQGLQFLFEYFSETQRNKGNFPGRFSGRQFSNSRSEMNVSTLELGDSALYLCASSLTGPGELFFGEGSRLTVL.

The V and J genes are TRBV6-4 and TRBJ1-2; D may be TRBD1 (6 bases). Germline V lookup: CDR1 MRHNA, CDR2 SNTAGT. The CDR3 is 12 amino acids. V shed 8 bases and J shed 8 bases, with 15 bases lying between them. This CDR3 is CASRGGPGGYTF. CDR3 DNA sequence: TGTGCCAGCCGGGGGGGGCCGGGAGGCTACACCTTC.

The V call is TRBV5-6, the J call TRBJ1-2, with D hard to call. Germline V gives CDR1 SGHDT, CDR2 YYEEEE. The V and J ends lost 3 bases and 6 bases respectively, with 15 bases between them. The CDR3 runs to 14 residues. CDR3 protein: CASSSVEAGNGYTF. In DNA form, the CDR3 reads TGTGCCAGCAGCTCCGTGGAGGCGGGGAATGGCTACACCTTC.

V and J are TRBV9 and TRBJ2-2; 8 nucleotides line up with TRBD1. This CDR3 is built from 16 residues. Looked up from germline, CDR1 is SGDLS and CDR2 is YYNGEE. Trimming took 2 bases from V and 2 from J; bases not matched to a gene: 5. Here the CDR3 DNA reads TGTGCCAGCAGCGTTAACAGGGGGAGCAACACCGGGGAGCTGTTTTTT. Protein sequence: CASSVNRGSNTGELFF.